This T cell receptor beta chain was captured by sequencing in a study of cytomegalovirus exposure and HLA in healthy donors. The overall study: Earlier, 95 million to 120 million unique TCR beta sequences were recovered from some 200 million T cells by an analysis.

The donors comprised healthy bone marrow donors. This clone was observed once. The CDR3 is 13 amino acids. Looked up from germline, CDR1 is SSHAT and CDR2 is FNYEAQ (reference sequence). Between the trimmed V and J ends, which lost 5 bases and 7 bases, there was a span of 15 bases. This PCR relied on a set of 60 Vbeta primers and 13 Jbeta primers. Repertoires were generated with immunoSEQ multiplex PCR, while TCRdb's copy carries only in-frame clones and drops some. The sample lists some 130,000 clones; over 60% were seen once. V gene TRBV7-7 combines with J gene TRBJ2-7; D might be TRBD1 (5 bases). The origin of this receptor is a man in his forties in good health and CMV-seronegative. Sequenced sample: PBMCs. The CDR3 sequence: CASSPMQGEEQYF. The CDR3 DNA is TGTGCCAGCAGCCCCATGCAGGGTGAGGAGCAGTACTTC.